This T cell receptor (beta chain) was recovered during a study of blood T cell repertoires in COVID-19. Study background: Material from acute and convalescent COVID-19 was sourced from the United States, Italy and Spain. T cells, B-cell-depleted T cells, or PBMCs provided the cDNA or gDNA that served as material.

Source study methods: Quantification of nucleated cells was approximated via reference gene primer amplification. Assay used: immunoSEQ multiplex PCR; TCRdb lists only in-frame clones, some missing. V and J calls and clone size are copied from that table; D and trimming were computed from the DNA. The table shows tens of thousands of clones, with around nine tenths occurring only once. Source material: peripheral blood. The TCR comes from a woman aged 70-85 years with acute or convalescent COVID-19.

The CDR3, as DNA: TGTGCCAGCAGTTTATCGGGGCAGAATGGCTACACCTTC. Translating it yields CASSLSGQNGYTF. The chain links TRBV27 to TRBJ1-2, with a tentative D call TRBD1 (5 bases). The CDR3 extends over 13 amino acids. Trimming took 0 bases from V and 6 from J, leaving 8 bases between them. Germline lookup yields CDR1 MNHEY and CDR2 SMNVEV (reference sequence).